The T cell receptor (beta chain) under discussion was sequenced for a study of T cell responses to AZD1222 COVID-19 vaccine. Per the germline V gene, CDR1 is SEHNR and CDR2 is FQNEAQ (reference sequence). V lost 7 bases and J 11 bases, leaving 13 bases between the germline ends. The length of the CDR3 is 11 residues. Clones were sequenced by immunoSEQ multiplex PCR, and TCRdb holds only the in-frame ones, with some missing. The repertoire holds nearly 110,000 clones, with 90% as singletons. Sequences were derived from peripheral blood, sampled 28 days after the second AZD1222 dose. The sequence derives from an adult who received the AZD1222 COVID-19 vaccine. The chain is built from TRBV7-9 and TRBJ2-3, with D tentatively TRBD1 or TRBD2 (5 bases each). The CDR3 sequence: CASTIPGGQYF. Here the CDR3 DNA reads TGTGCCAGCACCATCCCTGGGGGGCAGTATTTT.